The 27 T cell receptor beta chains below all came from one sample that was sequenced in a study of blood T cell repertoires in COVID-19. Only in-frame clones appear in the TCRdb table, and some are missing; sequencing was by immunoSEQ multiplex PCR. The sample comprises 95,000 to 150,000 clones, about 85% of which are singletons, and approximately 6.6% rests with the top ten. The sequencing sample was made of peripheral blood. Receptors were obtained from a man at least 80 years old with active or convalescent COVID-19.

The sample holds a few counts of this clone. The chain combines TRBV24-1 with TRBJ2-1; 8 nucleotides align to TRBD1. The CDR3 consists of 13 residues. Per the germline V gene, CDR1 is KGHDR and CDR2 is SFDVKD. Unmatched junction bases numbered 7, after V lost 9 bases and J lost 7 bases. CDR3 nucleotide sequence: TGTGCCACCGGGCAGGGGGCCAGAAATGAGCAGTTCTTC. Amino acid sequence: CATGQGARNEQFF.

A remark on this clone: At one end, the junction sequence differs from germline, possibly due to a read error. The chain has TRBV7-2 and TRBJ1-3; tentatively, D is TRBD1 (5 bases). Looked up from germline, CDR1 is SGHTA and CDR2 is FQGNSA. The CDR3 runs 16 residues. The CDR3 region is CASSLRNRSSENTIYF. The CDR3 bases are TGTGCCAGCAGCCTCCGTAACAGGAGCTCTGAAAACACCATATATTTT.

Only one count was recorded for this clone. The rearrangement joins TRBV6-5 to TRBJ2-1, with 12 bases fitting TRBD2. This CDR3 has 13 amino acids. Germline V gene sequence: CDR1 MNHEY, CDR2 SVGAGI. V was clipped by 8 bases and J by 4 bases; unmatched bases: 0. The CDR3 sequence is CASGLAGYNEQFF. DNA for the CDR3: TGTGCCAGCGGACTAGCGGGGTACAATGAGCAGTTCTTC.

This chain uses TRBV19 with TRBJ1-5; no clear D gene. The CDR3 length is 16 residues. The germline V gene encodes CDR1 LNHDA and CDR2 SQIVND (reference sequence). V dropped 0 bases and J dropped 3 bases, with 12 bases sitting between them. The CDR3 sequence: CASSIDQRLFNQPQHF. CDR3 DNA sequence: TGTGCCAGTAGTATAGACCAGAGGCTCTTCAATCAGCCCCAGCATTTT.

This rearrangement joins TRBV9 to TRBJ1-3; TRBD1 matches 7 bases. Germline V gives CDR1 SGDLS, CDR2 YYNGEE. The CDR3 covers 17 residues. V was clipped by 1 base and J by 2 bases; unmatched bases: 9. CDR3 bases: TGTGCCAGCAGCGTACTACCCCAGACAGGGACTGGAAACACCATATATTTT. Residues: CASSVLPQTGTGNTIYF.

The V gene is TRBV4-2, the J gene TRBJ2-1; no firm D call. This CDR3 spans 15 amino acids. The germline CDR1 and CDR2 sequences are LGHNA and YNFKEQ. Trimming left V 0 bases short and J 2 bases short, with 8 bases between. The CDR3 DNA reads TGTGCCAGCAGCCAAGATGCTTGGCCCTACAATGAGCAGTTCTTC. Amino acids: CASSQDAWPYNEQFF.

This clone was detected once. The V and J genes are TRBV7-6 and TRBJ2-7, with 16 bases aligning to TRBD2. Germline V gene lookup returns CDR1 SGHVS and CDR2 FNYEAQ. J gave up 1 base and V 1 base, and 13 bases lay outside the gene matches. CDR3 length: 21 residues. The CDR3 here is CASSLGPPGTSGRASSYEQYF. CDR3 nucleotide sequence: TGTGCCAGCAGCTTAGGTCCCCCCGGGACTAGCGGGAGGGCCTCGTCCTACGAGCAGTACTTC.

The genes are TRBV4-3 and TRBJ1-2; 12 bases are shared with TRBD1. The length of the CDR3 is 16 residues. The junction had 10 bases not matched to a gene; V was cut back by 3 bases and J by 8 bases. Germline CDR1 LGHNA, CDR2 YSLEER. CDR3 region: CASSHRGGQGAPGYTF. The CDR3 DNA reads TGCGCCAGCAGCCATCGAGGGGGACAGGGGGCGCCAGGCTACACCTTC.

This clone was seen only a few times. The rearrangement joins TRBV5-5 to TRBJ2-2, with 8 positions matching TRBD2. CDR3 length: 16 residues. The junction had 7 bases not matched to a gene; V was cut back by 4 bases and J by 2 bases. Germline V gene sequence: CDR1 SGHKS, CDR2 YYEKEE (reference sequence). The CDR3 nucleotides read TGTGCCAGCAGCCTACTAGCGGCTAAAAACACCGGGGAGCTGTTTTTT. This gives the protein CASSLLAAKNTGELFF. Full variable domain (missing parts from reference TRBV5-5 and TRBJ2-2): DAGVTQSPTHLIKTRGQQVTLRCSPISGHKSVSWYQQVLGQGPQFIFQYYEKEERGRGNFPDRFSARQFPNYSSELNVNALLLGDSALYLCASSLLAAKNTGELFFGEGSRLTVL.

The CDR3 region has the DNA TGTGCCACCAGTGATCCCCGTAGTGGTAGGGGAATCGGGGAGCTGTTTTTT. It yields the protein CATSDPRSGRGIGELFF. V is TRBV24-1 and J is TRBJ2-2, with D tentatively TRBD1 (5 bases). The germline V gene has CDR1 KGHDR and CDR2 SFDVKD. This CDR3 has 17 residues. V gave up 3 bases and J gave up 7 bases, with 20 bases separating them.

The chain recombines TRBV14 with TRBJ1-2, with a possible D match to TRBD1 (6 bases). Trimming shortened V by 3 bases and J by 3 bases, and 20 bases separated the two germline ends. Germline CDR1 is SGHDN and CDR2 is FVKESK. CDR3 length equals 17 residues. As DNA, the CDR3 is TGTGCCAGCAGCCATTTCGGCAGGGGAGTTGTTCACTATGGCTACACCTTC. It encodes CASSHFGRGVVHYGYTF. The variable domain in full, with the rest retrieved from reference TRBV14 and TRBJ1-2, is EAGVTQFPSHSVIEKGQTVTLRCDPISGHDNLYWYRRVMGKEIKFLLHFVKESKQDESGMPNNRFLAERTGGTYSTLKVQPAELEDSGVYFCASSHFGRGVVHYGYTFGSGTRLTVV.

This clone was seen many times. The chain recombines TRBV3-1 (or the pseudogene TRBV3-2) with TRBJ1-6, with no clear D. The ends were cut back, 1 base at V and 7 bases at J, with 8 bases in the middle. Germline CDR1 is LGHDT and CDR2 is YNNKEL (reference sequence). The CDR3 runs to 14 residues. The CDR3 DNA reads TGTGCCAGCAGCCAAGGTACAGAGAATTCACCCCTCCACTTT. It yields the protein CASSQGTENSPLHF.

J is TRBJ1-5 and V is TRBV5-6; 8 bases line up with TRBD1. The junction had 8 bases not matched to a gene; V was cut back by 2 bases and J by 1 base. The germline gives CDR1 SGHDT, CDR2 YYEEEE. The CDR3 spans 17 residues. CDR3 residues: CASSFWTGIWSNQPQHF. The CDR3 DNA is TGTGCCAGCAGCTTCTGGACAGGGATATGGAGCAATCAGCCCCAGCATTTT.

This clone showed up just once. The rearrangement uses TRBV2 and TRBJ1-6, with a weak D call TRBD1 (5 bases). The ends were cut back, 6 bases at V and 8 bases at J, with 14 bases in the middle. CDR1 is SNHLY, CDR2 FYNNEI, per germline. The CDR3 runs to 14 residues. DNA of the CDR3: TGTGCCAGCAGGAAGACAGAGAAGCATTCACCCCTCCACTTT. This encodes CASRKTEKHSPLHF.

The rearrangement joins TRBV19 to TRBJ1-2, with 9 bases fitting TRBD1. The CDR3 has 15 amino acids. Germline-derived CDR1 and CDR2 are LNHDA and SQIVND (reference sequence). V was clipped by 5 bases and J by 4 bases; unmatched bases: 8. The CDR3 bases are TGTGCCAGTAGTCCCCTTGTGGACAGGGGCTATGGCTACACCTTC. Its translation is CASSPLVDRGYGYTF.

This clone was counted between two and nine times. In DNA form, the CDR3 reads TGTGCCAGCAGCCGAAACTCGCTAACACAGGGGGCCGTGCTCCGCAATCAGCCCCAGCATTTT. The encoded protein is CASSRNSLTQGAVLRNQPQHF. The chain uses TRBV16 and TRBJ1-5; 9 nucleotides agree with TRBD1. The junction had 21 bases not matched to a gene; V was cut back by 4 bases and J by 2 bases. Germline CDR1 and CDR2: KGHSY and FQNENV. There are 21 residues in the CDR3.

V usage is TRBV24-1 and J usage is TRBJ1-1; the D is unclear. This CDR3 has 13 amino acids. V lost 3 bases and J lost 4, with 8 bases in between. From germline, CDR1 is KGHDR and CDR2 SFDVKD. CDR3 amino acids: CATSDQWSTEAFF. The CDR3 nucleotides are TGTGCCACCAGTGATCAATGGAGCACTGAAGCTTTCTTT.

The J gene is TRBJ2-5, the V gene TRBV29-1; tentatively, D is TRBD1 (6 bases). The CDR3 loop spans 13 amino acids. V shed 4 bases and J shed 5 bases, with 14 bases lying between them. The V gene's germline CDR1 is SQVTM and CDR2 ANQGSEA. In DNA form, the CDR3 reads TGCAGCGTTGGTAACAGGGCAAGGGAGACCCAGTACTTC. Protein sequence: CSVGNRARETQYF.

The chain has TRBV29-1 and TRBJ1-5; 7 nucleotides line up with TRBD1. CDR1 and CDR2 (germline): SQVTM, ANQGSEA. The junction had 0 bases not matched to a gene; V was cut back by 3 bases and J by 4 bases. The CDR3 is 12 residues long. As DNA, the CDR3 is TGCAGCGTTGAGACAGGGAATCAGCCCCAGCATTTT. Residues: CSVETGNQPQHF.

The rearrangement links TRBV7-3 to TRBJ2-7; D is perhaps TRBD2 (5 bases). The germline CDR1 and CDR2 sequences are SGHTA and FQGTGA. The V end lost 5 bases, the J end lost 1 base, and 9 bases lay between the germline ends. The CDR3 totals 13 residues. The DNA of the CDR3 is TGTGCCAGCAGCAACGGGGTGTCCTACGAGCAGTACTTC. As protein: CASSNGVSYEQYF.

The rearrangement joins TRBV25-1 to TRBJ2-7; possible D gene TRBD1, 5 bases. The CDR3 length is 16 residues. The V gene's germline CDR1 is MGHDK and CDR2 SYGVNS. V was trimmed by 1 base and J by 7 bases, leaving 20 bases between them. This chain's CDR3 is CASSESTGWQGSEQYF. The CDR3 nucleotides read TGTGCCAGCAGTGAATCAACCGGATGGCAGGGTTCGGAGCAGTACTTC.

The rearrangement joins TRBV3-1 (or the pseudogene TRBV3-2) to TRBJ1-2, with 7 bases matching TRBD1. This CDR3 has 15 amino acids. Trimming cost V 3 bases and J 2 bases; bases outside gene matches: 6. Germline V CDR1 and CDR2: LGHDT, YNNKEL (reference sequence). The CDR3, as DNA: TGTGCCAGCAGCCACCCGGACAGGCCCAACTATGGCTACACCTTC. Its translation is CASSHPDRPNYGYTF.

The chain employs TRBV25-1 and TRBJ2-7; D possibly corresponds to TRBD2 (6 bases). The germline gives CDR1 MGHDK, CDR2 SYGVNS. The ends were cut back, 6 bases at V and 4 bases at J, with 16 bases in the middle. CDR3 length: 14 residues. The CDR3 sequence is CASSPQGLVYEQYF. The CDR3 DNA reads TGTGCCAGCAGCCCGCAGGGACTTGTTTACGAGCAGTACTTC.

The chain is built from TRBV11-2 and TRBJ2-7, with a tentative D call TRBD2 (5 bases). CDR1 is SGHAT and CDR2 is FQNNGV in the germline V gene. Trimming took 5 bases from V and 4 from J, leaving 12 bases between them. The CDR3 is 13 residues long. Here the CDR3 reads CASSPRGGYEQYF. DNA of the CDR3: TGTGCCAGCAGCCCCCGAGGCGGGTACGAGCAGTACTTC.

This sequence joins TRBV2 and TRBJ2-1; 7 bases agree with TRBD2. Germline-derived CDR1 and CDR2 are SNHLY and FYNNEI. V shed 7 bases, J shed 3 bases, and the junction held 6 bases outside the gene matches. The CDR3 has 14 residues. CDR3 region: CASKAGDFYNEQFF. CDR3 nucleotides: TGTGCCAGCAAGGCGGGAGACTTCTACAATGAGCAGTTCTTC.

CDR3 in DNA: TGTGCCAGTAGGCAAGACAGTTATGTCACTGAAGCTTTCTTT. Protein product: CASRQDSYVTEAFF. The chain has TRBV19 and TRBJ1-1, with D tentatively TRBD1 (5 bases). Between the trimmed V and J ends, which lost 6 bases and 4 bases, there was a span of 15 bases. CDR1 is LNHDA, CDR2 SQIVND, per germline (reference sequence). The CDR3 runs to 14 residues.

This sequence joins TRBV2 and TRBJ2-4, with 7 bases lining up with TRBD2. Germline CDR1 SNHLY, CDR2 FYNNEI. The length of the CDR3 is 13 residues. V dropped 4 bases and J dropped 9; count of bases not matched to a gene: 6. For the CDR3, the DNA is TGTGCCAGCAGTGCGCGGGAGTTCGGCATTCAGTACTTC. This encodes CASSAREFGIQYF.